This T cell receptor beta chain was recorded in a study of patients and donors after allogeneic stem cell transplantation. TCRdb analysed the RT-PCR reads with MiXCR anew, one entry per CDR3 protein. The top ten hold about 35% of the sample, which has approximately 200,000 distinct CDR3 sequences, less than 45% seen once. Germline CDR1 is MNHEY and CDR2 is SMNVEV (reference sequence). The CDR3 has 11 amino acids. Trimming removed 10 bases from V and 5 bases from J, with 9 bases in between. What was sequenced was blood, either unsorted or a sorted T cell fraction (not recorded which). The chain joins TRBV27 to TRBJ2-1; D uncertain. This clonotype originated in a human donor who was either an allogeneic HSCT recipient or a stem cell or donor lymphocyte infusion donor (not recorded which). It is not recorded whose cells these are; they may come from a transplant donor. For the CDR3, the DNA is TGTGCCACCCCCCGGGACAATGAGCAGTTCTTC. The encoded protein is CATPRDNEQFF.